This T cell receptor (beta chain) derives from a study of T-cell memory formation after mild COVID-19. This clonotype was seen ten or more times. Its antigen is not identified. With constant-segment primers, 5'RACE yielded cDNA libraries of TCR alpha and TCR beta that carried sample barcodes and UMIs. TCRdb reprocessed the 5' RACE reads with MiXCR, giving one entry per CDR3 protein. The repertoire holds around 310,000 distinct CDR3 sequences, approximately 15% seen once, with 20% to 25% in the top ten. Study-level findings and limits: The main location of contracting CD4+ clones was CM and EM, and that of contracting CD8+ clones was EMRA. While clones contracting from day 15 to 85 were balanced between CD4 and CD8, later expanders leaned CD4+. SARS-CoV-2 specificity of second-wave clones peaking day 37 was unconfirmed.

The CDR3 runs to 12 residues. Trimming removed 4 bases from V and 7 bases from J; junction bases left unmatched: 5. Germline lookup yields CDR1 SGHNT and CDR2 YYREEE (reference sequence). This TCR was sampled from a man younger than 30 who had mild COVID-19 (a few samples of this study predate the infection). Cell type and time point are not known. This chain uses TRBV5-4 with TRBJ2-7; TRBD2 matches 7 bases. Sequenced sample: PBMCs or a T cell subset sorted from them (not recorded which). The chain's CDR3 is CASSIDGREQYF. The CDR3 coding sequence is TGTGCCAGCAGCATCGACGGGAGGGAGCAGTACTTC.